This entry lists 19 T cell receptor beta chains sequenced from one sample in a study of cytomegalovirus exposure and HLA in healthy donors. PCR involved 60 Vbeta and 13 Jbeta primers. The table came from immunoSEQ multiplex PCR; TCRdb's copy has only in-frame clones and leaves some out. This sample yields over 110,000 clones, of which about four fifths are seen a single time; roughly 4.8% belongs to the top ten. The sequenced sample consisted of PBMCs. The origin of the receptors is a man aged 35 to 55 in good health and CMV-seronegative.

CDR3 bases: TGTGCCAGTAGTGGGCTAGCCTCCTACGAGCAGTACTTC. The encoded protein is CASSGLASYEQYF. The chain has TRBV19 and TRBJ2-7; possible D gene TRBD2, 5 bases. Germline CDR1 is LNHDA and CDR2 is SQIVND (reference sequence). Trimming stripped 5 bases from V and 0 bases from J, with 8 bases between. This CDR3 region has 13 residues.

The CDR3 spells CASSLAGMSGTDTQYF. CDR3 coding DNA: TGCGCCAGCAGCTTGGCCGGGATGAGTGGCACAGATACGCAGTATTTT. This rearrangement joins TRBV5-1 to TRBJ2-3; D may be TRBD2 (5 bases). Trimming shortened V by 0 bases and J by 1 base, and 12 bases separated the two germline ends. Germline CDR1 and CDR2: SGHRS and YFSETQ. The CDR3 is made up of 16 amino acids.

The V and J genes are TRBV7-3 and TRBJ1-3; D is perhaps TRBD1 (6 bases). The CDR3 has 14 residues. Germline V gene data show CDR1 as SGHTA and CDR2 as FQGTGA. The ends were cut back, 5 bases at V and 8 bases at J, with 16 bases in the middle. The CDR3 reads CASSRGGRGDTIYF. The CDR3 coding sequence is TGTGCCAGCAGCCGAGGGGGTAGGGGTGACACCATATATTTT.

V usage is TRBV4-3 and J usage is TRBJ2-3; 7 nucleotides line up with TRBD1. The CDR3 has 16 residues. V shed 1 base, J shed 2 bases, and the junction held 6 bases outside the gene matches. CDR1 LGHNA and CDR2 YSLEER come from the germline V gene. CDR3 nucleotides: TGCGCCAGCAGCCAAGGAGAGGACAGGACCACAGATACGCAGTATTTT. Translation: CASSQGEDRTTDTQYF.

The genes are TRBV5-8 and TRBJ1-5, with 11 bases that match TRBD1. Per germline, CDR1 SGHTS and CDR2 YDEGEE. V shed 0 bases, J shed 7 bases, and the junction held 9 bases outside the gene matches. The CDR3 sequence is 17 residues long. CDR3 residues: CASSLGPGQGDAQPQHF. CDR3 in DNA: TGTGCCAGCAGCTTGGGACCGGGACAGGGGGACGCACAGCCCCAGCATTTT.

The V call is TRBV11-2, the J call TRBJ2-3, with 10 bases lining up with TRBD2. Trimming cost V 5 bases and J 0 bases; bases outside gene matches: 11. Germline-derived CDR1 and CDR2 are SGHAT and FQNNGV. The CDR3 totals 18 residues. The CDR3 DNA follows: TGTGCCAGCAGCCGGCTGGCTAGCGGGAGAACTAGCACAGATACGCAGTATTTT. As protein: CASSRLASGRTSTDTQYF. Full variable domain (rest looked up from reference TRBV11-2 and TRBJ2-3): EAGVAQSPRYKIIEKRQSVAFWCNPISGHATLYWYQQILGQGPKLLIQFQNNGVVDDSQLPKDRFSAERLKGVDSTLKIQPAKLEDSAVYLCASSRLASGRTSTDTQYFGPGTRLTVL.

The chain links TRBV18 to TRBJ2-2; TRBD1 matches 10 bases. CDR3 length: 14 residues. Looked up from germline, CDR1 is KGHSH and CDR2 is LQKENI. The V segment lost 2 bases and the J segment 7 bases; nucleotides outside the gene matches: 1. The DNA of the CDR3 is TGTGCCAGCTCACCAGGACAGGGGGTCGGGGAGCTGTTTTTT. Amino acids: CASSPGQGVGELFF.

The chain recombines TRBV6-5 with TRBJ2-5; D is uncertain. CDR3 length: 12 residues. The germline V gene has CDR1 MNHEY and CDR2 SVGAGI. V lost 6 bases, J lost 0 bases, and 5 bases lay in between. Here the CDR3 DNA reads TGTGCCAGCAGCCAGAACCAAGAGACCCAGTACTTC. Protein sequence: CASSQNQETQYF.

The chain carries TRBV7-9 and TRBJ2-7; TRBD1 is a possible D gene (5 bases). The germline CDR1 and CDR2 sequences are SEHNR and FQNEAQ (reference sequence). V lost 5 bases and J 0 bases, leaving 17 bases between the germline ends. This CDR3 has 16 amino acids. The CDR3 sequence: CASSLQSGAFSYEQYF. The CDR3 DNA follows: TGTGCCAGCAGCCTCCAGAGTGGGGCTTTCTCCTACGAGCAGTACTTC.

This clone was seen a single time. The gene calls are TRBV7-2 and TRBJ1-2; 7 bases line up with TRBD1. Germline V gives CDR1 SGHTA, CDR2 FQGNSA. V shed 5 bases, J shed 6 bases, and the junction held 6 bases outside the gene matches. The CDR3 contains 13 residues. The CDR3 spells CASSPDRVNGYTF. Written as DNA, the CDR3 is TGTGCCAGCAGCCCCGACAGGGTGAATGGCTACACCTTC.

This clone was observed a handful of times. The rearrangement links TRBV7-2 to TRBJ1-1; D call uncertain. CDR1 is SGHTA and CDR2 is FQGNSA in the germline V gene. Between the trimmed V and J ends, which lost 5 bases and 0 bases, there was a span of 13 bases. The CDR3 is 15 amino acids. The CDR3: CASSVTTNMNTEAFF. The CDR3 DNA is TGTGCCAGCAGCGTAACAACAAACATGAACACTGAAGCTTTCTTT.

On this clone: The sample contains more than one DNA sequence encoding this CDR3. This chain uses TRBV6-5 with TRBJ2-5, with 10 nucleotides matching TRBD1. Trimming cost V 3 bases and J 4 bases; bases outside gene matches: 2. The CDR3 runs 14 residues. Per the germline V gene, CDR1 is MNHEY and CDR2 is SVGAGI. CDR3 nucleotides: TGTGCCAGCAGTTATGGACAGGGGGTAGAGACCCAGTACTTC. Its translation is CASSYGQGVETQYF.

This clone was detected only once. The chain combines TRBV27 with TRBJ1-5, with D possibly being TRBD1 (5 bases). The germline V gene has CDR1 MNHEY and CDR2 SMNVEV (reference sequence). V lost 3 bases, J lost 1 base, and 7 bases lay in between. The CDR3 runs 14 residues. As DNA, the CDR3 is TGTGCCAGCAGTTTTAGGGGAAGCAATCAGCCCCAGCATTTT. Amino acid sequence: CASSFRGSNQPQHF.

The chain is built from TRBV29-1 and TRBJ2-5, with a possible D match to TRBD1 (5 bases). The germline V gene has CDR1 SQVTM and CDR2 ANQGSEA. CDR3 size: 17 residues. Trimming removed 4 bases from V and 3 bases from J, with 24 bases in between. The CDR3 DNA reads TGCAGCGTTGGACTTAACCGCTACTCAACAGGAAAAGAGACCCAGTACTTC. As protein: CSVGLNRYSTGKETQYF.

The V and J genes are TRBV11-2 and TRBJ2-7; possibly TRBD1 for D (5 bases). V lost 6 bases and J 0 bases, leaving 12 bases between the germline ends. This CDR3 spans 14 amino acids. In germline, CDR1 is SGHAT, CDR2 FQNNGV. The CDR3 region is CASRGLVSSYEQYF. The CDR3 DNA reads TGTGCCAGCAGGGGGCTAGTAAGCTCCTACGAGCAGTACTTC. The variable domain in full, completed from reference TRBV11-2 and TRBJ2-7, reads EAGVAQSPRYKIIEKRQSVAFWCNPISGHATLYWYQQILGQGPKLLIQFQNNGVVDDSQLPKDRFSAERLKGVDSTLKIQPAKLEDSAVYLCASRGLVSSYEQYFGPGTRLTVT.

The rearrangement links TRBV7-2 to TRBJ2-7; TRBD2 matches at 12 bases. The CDR3 runs 18 residues. Trimming took 5 bases from V and 1 from J; bases not matched to a gene: 12. Looked up from germline, CDR1 is SGHTA and CDR2 is FQGNSA. Here the CDR3 reads CASSLGPSGGAKSYEQYF. The CDR3 DNA is TGTGCCAGCAGCCTAGGGCCTAGCGGGGGGGCCAAGTCCTACGAGCAGTACTTC.

This chain connects TRBV7-2 to TRBJ2-5, with 10 bases aligning to TRBD2. The ends lost 2 bases at V and 9 bases at J; junction bases unmatched: 12. The CDR3 is made up of 16 amino acids. Looked up from germline, CDR1 is SGHTA and CDR2 is FQGNSA. As DNA, the CDR3 is TGTGCCAGCAGCTTACAGGCCGTCGGGACTAGCGAGGCCCAGTACTTC. Encoded protein: CASSLQAVGTSEAQYF.

The chain carries TRBV11-2 and TRBJ1-1; 12 bases agree with TRBD1. Germline loops: CDR1 SGHAT, CDR2 FQNNGV. J gave up 5 bases and V 3 bases, and 13 bases lay outside the gene matches. The CDR3 totals 18 residues. DNA of the CDR3: TGTGCCAGCAGCTTGTCTTTCAGGGACAGGGGGCTCAATACTGAAGCTTTCTTT. This translates into CASSLSFRDRGLNTEAFF.

V usage is TRBV6-5 and J usage is TRBJ2-7; 9 bases match TRBD1. The CDR3 has 15 amino acids. Looked up from germline, CDR1 is MNHEY and CDR2 is SVGAGI. Trimming took 7 bases from V and 1 from J; bases not matched to a gene: 8. CDR3 DNA: TGTGCCAGCAAACCGGGACAGGGATATTCCTACGAGCAGTACTTC. The encoded protein is CASKPGQGYSYEQYF.